One T cell receptor beta chain is described in this entry. The antigen is undetermined. These data are taken from a study of T cell responses to AZD1222 COVID-19 vaccine. Findings and caveats of the study: Vaccine-associated CD4 TCRs spanned spike, dominant at 160-218 and 743-854. Repertoires were collected only later (after the peak T cell response had occurred).

Produced via immunoSEQ multiplex PCR; TCRdb's table is partial and in-frame only. The sample includes approximately 150,000 clones, approximately 91% of them seen just once. V shed 6 bases and J 14 bases; nucleotides not matched to a gene: 13. Germline CDR1 and CDR2: MNHEY and SMNVEV (reference sequence). The CDR3 loop spans 13 amino acids. This material consisted of peripheral blood, taken 28 days after the second AZD1222 dose. This TCR was recovered from an adult who received the AZD1222 COVID-19 vaccine. The chain joins TRBV27 to TRBJ2-1; 7 bases align to TRBD1. CDR3 nucleotide sequence: TGTGCCAGCAGCACCGGTCCTCGAGGGGGCGAGTTCTTC. Protein: CASSTGPRGGEFF.